These 5 T cell receptor beta chains were sequenced from one sample in a study of response to subunit inactivated influenza vaccine. TCRdb re-called the RT-PCR reads with MiXCR, one entry per CDR3 protein. In the table there are hundreds of thousands of distinct CDR3 sequences, around 22% of which are singletons. This sample comprised PBMCs from blood, obtained about 20 months after vaccination. The source is a man aged 50 to 69 who received an inactivated influenza vaccine.

V gene TRBV28 combines with J gene TRBJ1-3; the D is unclear. CDR3 length: 16 amino acids. V lost 5 bases and J 0 bases, leaving 14 bases between the germline ends. The germline V gene encodes CDR1 MDHEN and CDR2 SYDVKM. The CDR3 loop reads CASSGRRSSSGNTIYF. DNA of the CDR3: TGTGCCAGCAGTGGTCGTCGCTCATCCTCTGGAAACACCATATATTTT.

The chain carries TRBV19 and TRBJ1-1, with D perhaps matching TRBD1 (5 bases). The CDR3 runs to 14 residues. V dropped 7 bases and J dropped 1 base, with 13 bases sitting between them. The germline V gene has CDR1 LNHDA and CDR2 SQIVND (reference sequence). The CDR3: CASKPGMANTEAFF. In nucleotides, the CDR3 is TGTGCCAGTAAGCCAGGGATGGCGAACACTGAAGCTTTCTTT.

The V call is TRBV4-1, the J call TRBJ2-4; D is undetermined. Germline CDR1 is MGHRA and CDR2 is YSYEKL. This CDR3 spans 12 amino acids. V lost 0 bases and J 11 bases, leaving 8 bases between the germline ends. The CDR3 DNA reads TGCGCCAGCAGCCAAGAAGGTAGAGTTCAGTACTTC. Its protein product is CASSQEGRVQYF.

The J gene is TRBJ1-4, the V gene TRBV4-1; D not resolved. This CDR3 is 15 amino acids long. The germline CDR1 and CDR2 sequences are MGHRA and YSYEKL. Trimming cost V 0 bases and J 4 bases, with 9 bases left between them. CDR3 sequence reads: CASSQDPGHNEKLFF. The CDR3 region has the DNA TGCGCCAGCAGCCAAGATCCCGGTCATAATGAAAAACTGTTTTTT.

The chain links TRBV18 to TRBJ1-2; D is possibly TRBD1 (6 bases). The V end was cut by 3 bases, the J end by 4 bases, with 18 bases between. The CDR3 extends over 16 amino acids. Germline CDR1 and CDR2: KGHSH and LQKENI. The DNA for the CDR3 is TGTGCCAGCTCACCCCCGACACGGCGGGGGGCCTATGGCTACACCTTC. Protein sequence: CASSPPTRRGAYGYTF. The entire variable domain, with the rest obtained from reference TRBV18 and TRBJ1-2, is as follows: NAGVMQNPRHLVRRRGQEARLRCSPMKGHSHVYWYRQLPEEGLKFMVYLQKENIIDESGMPKERFSAEFPKEGPSILRIQQVVRGDSAAYFCASSPPTRRGAYGYTFGSGTRLTVV.